This T cell receptor beta chain comes out of a study of neoadjuvant nivolumab and ipilimumab in lung cancer. Study-wide results and limits: Pathologic regression was not significantly tied to TCR clonality.

Measured with immunoSEQ multiplex PCR; TCRdb has only the in-frame clones, and not every one. Found here are fewer than 40,000 clones, 92% of them singletons; the top ten hold 2% to 2.5%. The CDR3 totals 15 residues. The V gene lost 0 bases and the J gene lost 7 bases, with 16 bases spanning the gap. The germline CDR1 and CDR2 sequences are SGHDT and YYEEEE. As regards this clone: What it recognizes is unknown.

The V call is TRBV5-6, the J call TRBJ2-5; a possible D gene is TRBD2 (6 bases). This receptor was identified in an adult with non-small cell lung cancer. This sample comprised peripheral blood, obtained after neoadjuvant nivolumab, alone or with ipilimumab, at or shortly before surgery. The CDR3 protein is CASSLVGSRLVTQYF. Written as DNA, the CDR3 is TGTGCCAGCAGCTTGGTCGGGAGCCGCTTGGTGACCCAGTACTTC.